What follows is one T cell receptor beta chain and its context. This sample was taken from a study of a mutant IDH1 vaccine in newly diagnosed glioma. Study-level background: Former treatment meant radiotherapy, temozolomide, or both; the majority had gotten both.

The CDR3 has 17 amino acids. Germline assignment: CDR1 SGDLS and CDR2 YYNGEE. The V end lost 4 bases, the J end lost 3 bases, and 23 bases lay between the germline ends. As to time point: baseline, week 1 (first vaccination visit). Treatment defined: pre-vaccination baseline after standard-of-care therapy. Sequencing was performed with immunoSEQ multiplex PCR; in TCRdb, only in-frame clones are kept and a portion is missing. The table lists about 54,000 clones, roughly 80% of them singletons. The chain uses TRBV9 and TRBJ2-7; D is possibly TRBD2 (6 bases). The sample was PBMCs, taken from a glioma patient treated with radiotherapy, temozolomide or both. The sequence came from a man in his late teens or twenties with glioma. CDR3 in amino acids: CASSSLYGAGPIYEQYF. The CDR3 DNA reads as TGTGCCAGCAGCTCCCTTTATGGAGCGGGCCCCATCTACGAGCAGTACTTC.